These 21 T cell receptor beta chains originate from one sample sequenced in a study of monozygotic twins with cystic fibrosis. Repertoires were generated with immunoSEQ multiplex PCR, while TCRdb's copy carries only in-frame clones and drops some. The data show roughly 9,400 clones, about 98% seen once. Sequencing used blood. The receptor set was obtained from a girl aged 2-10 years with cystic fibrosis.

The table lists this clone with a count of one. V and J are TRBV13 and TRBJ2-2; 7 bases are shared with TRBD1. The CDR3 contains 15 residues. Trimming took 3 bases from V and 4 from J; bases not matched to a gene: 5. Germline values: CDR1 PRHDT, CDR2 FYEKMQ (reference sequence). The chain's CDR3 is CASSFRQGPTGELFF. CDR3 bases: TGTGCCAGCAGCTTTAGACAGGGACCCACCGGGGAGCTGTTTTTT.

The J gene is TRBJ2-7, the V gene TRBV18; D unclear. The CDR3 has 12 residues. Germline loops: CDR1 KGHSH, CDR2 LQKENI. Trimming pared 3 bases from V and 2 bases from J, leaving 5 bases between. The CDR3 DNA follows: TGTGCCAGCTCACCCCGCGCCTACGAGCAGTACTTC. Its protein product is CASSPRAYEQYF. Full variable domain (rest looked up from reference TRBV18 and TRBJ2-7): NAGVMQNPRHLVRRRGQEARLRCSPMKGHSHVYWYRQLPEEGLKFMVYLQKENIIDESGMPKERFSAEFPKEGPSILRIQQVVRGDSAAYFCASSPRAYEQYFGPGTRLTVT.

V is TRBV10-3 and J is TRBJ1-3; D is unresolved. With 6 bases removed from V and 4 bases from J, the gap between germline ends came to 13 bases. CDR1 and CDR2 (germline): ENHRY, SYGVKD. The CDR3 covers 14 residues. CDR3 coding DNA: TGTGCCATCAGAGGTTCAGCCATGGGAAACACCATATATTTT. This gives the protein CAIRGSAMGNTIYF.

The CDR3, as DNA: TGCGCCAGCAGTAGCTCGCGACAGGGGATGGCTGGGGCCAACGTCCTGACTTTC. It is translated as CASSSSRQGMAGANVLTF. The V and J genes are TRBV10-2 and TRBJ2-6; 8 nucleotides line up with TRBD1. The CDR3 runs to 18 residues. Trimming took 5 bases from V and 2 from J; bases not matched to a gene: 11. Germline lookup yields CDR1 WSHSY and CDR2 SAAADI.

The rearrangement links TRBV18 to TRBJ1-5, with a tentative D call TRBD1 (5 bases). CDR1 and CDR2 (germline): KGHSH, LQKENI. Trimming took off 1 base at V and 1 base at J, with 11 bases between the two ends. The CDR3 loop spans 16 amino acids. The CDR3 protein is CASSPRGLGSNQPQHF. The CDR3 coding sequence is TGTGCCAGCTCACCACGGGGACTAGGGAGCAATCAGCCCCAGCATTTT.

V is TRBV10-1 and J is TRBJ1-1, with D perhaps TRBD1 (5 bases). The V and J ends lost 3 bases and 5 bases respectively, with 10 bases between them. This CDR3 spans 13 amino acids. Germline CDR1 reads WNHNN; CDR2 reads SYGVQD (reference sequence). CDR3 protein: CASSDRVKTEAFF. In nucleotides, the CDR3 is TGCGCCAGCAGTGACAGGGTAAAAACTGAAGCTTTCTTT.

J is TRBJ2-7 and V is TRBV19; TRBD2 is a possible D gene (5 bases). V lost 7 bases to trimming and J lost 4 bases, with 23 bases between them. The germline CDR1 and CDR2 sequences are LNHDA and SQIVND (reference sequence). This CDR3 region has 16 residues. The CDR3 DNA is TGTGCCAGTACCCCGAGTATCGAGGGTATCGTGTACGAGCAGTACTTC. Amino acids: CASTPSIEGIVYEQYF.

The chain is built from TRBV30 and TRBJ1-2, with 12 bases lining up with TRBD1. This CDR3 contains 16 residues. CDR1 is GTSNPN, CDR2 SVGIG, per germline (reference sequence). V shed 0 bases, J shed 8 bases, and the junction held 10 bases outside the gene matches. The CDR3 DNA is TGTGCCTGGAGTGTACGCTGGGACAGGGGGCAATGGGGCTACACCTTC. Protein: CAWSVRWDRGQWGYTF.

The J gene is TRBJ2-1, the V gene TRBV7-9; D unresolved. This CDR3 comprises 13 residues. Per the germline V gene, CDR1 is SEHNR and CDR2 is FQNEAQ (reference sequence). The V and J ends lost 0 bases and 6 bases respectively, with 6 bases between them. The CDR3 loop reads CASSLAGSNEQFF. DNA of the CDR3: TGTGCCAGCAGCTTAGCTGGCAGCAATGAGCAGTTCTTC.

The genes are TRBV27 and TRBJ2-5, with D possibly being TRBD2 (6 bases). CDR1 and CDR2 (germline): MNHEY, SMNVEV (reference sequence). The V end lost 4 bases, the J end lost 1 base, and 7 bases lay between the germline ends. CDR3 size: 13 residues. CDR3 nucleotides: TGTGCCAGCAGTTCGGGACTCCAAGAGACCCAGTACTTC. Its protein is CASSSGLQETQYF.

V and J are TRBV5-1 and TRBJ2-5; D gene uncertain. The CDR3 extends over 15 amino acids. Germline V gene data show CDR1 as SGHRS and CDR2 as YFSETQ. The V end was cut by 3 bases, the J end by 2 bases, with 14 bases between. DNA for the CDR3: TGCGCCAGCAGCTACACGGCCCGCCCTCAAGAGACCCAGTACTTC. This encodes CASSYTARPQETQYF. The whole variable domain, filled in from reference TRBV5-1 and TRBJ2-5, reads KAGVTQTPRYLIKTRGQQVTLSCSPISGHRSVSWYQQTPGQGLQFLFEYFSETQRNKGNFPGRFSGRQFSNSRSEMNVSTLELGDSALYLCASSYTARPQETQYFGPGTRLLVL.

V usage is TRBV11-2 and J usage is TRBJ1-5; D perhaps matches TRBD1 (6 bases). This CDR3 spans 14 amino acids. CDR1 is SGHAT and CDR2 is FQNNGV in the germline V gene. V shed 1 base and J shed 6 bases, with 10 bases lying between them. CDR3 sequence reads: CASSLAGAVQPQHF. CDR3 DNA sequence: TGTGCCAGCAGCTTAGCAGGGGCGGTTCAGCCCCAGCATTTT.

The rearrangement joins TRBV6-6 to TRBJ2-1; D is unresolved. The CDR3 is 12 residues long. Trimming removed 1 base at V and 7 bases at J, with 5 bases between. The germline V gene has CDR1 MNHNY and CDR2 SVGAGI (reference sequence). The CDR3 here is CASSYWLNEQFF. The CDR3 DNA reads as TGTGCCAGCAGTTACTGGTTGAATGAGCAGTTCTTC.

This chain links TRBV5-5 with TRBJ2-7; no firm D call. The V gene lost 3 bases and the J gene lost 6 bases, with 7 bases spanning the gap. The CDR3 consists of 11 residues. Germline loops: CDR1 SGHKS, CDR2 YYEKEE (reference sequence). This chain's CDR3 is CASSSAGEQYF. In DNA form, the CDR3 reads TGTGCCAGCAGCTCTGCAGGCGAGCAGTACTTC.

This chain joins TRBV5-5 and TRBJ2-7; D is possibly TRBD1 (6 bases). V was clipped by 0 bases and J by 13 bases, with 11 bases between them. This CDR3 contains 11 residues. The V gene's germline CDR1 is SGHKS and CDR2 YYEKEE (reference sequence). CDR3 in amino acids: CASSLGQEVYF. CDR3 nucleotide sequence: TGTGCCAGCAGCTTGGGACAGGAGGTTTACTTC.

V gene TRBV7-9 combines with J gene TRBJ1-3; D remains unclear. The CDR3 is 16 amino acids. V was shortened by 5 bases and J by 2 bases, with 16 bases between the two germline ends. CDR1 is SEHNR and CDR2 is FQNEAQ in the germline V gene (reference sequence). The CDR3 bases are TGTGCCAGCAGCCCCGTGACGGAGGGTACTGGAAACACCATATATTTT. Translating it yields CASSPVTEGTGNTIYF.

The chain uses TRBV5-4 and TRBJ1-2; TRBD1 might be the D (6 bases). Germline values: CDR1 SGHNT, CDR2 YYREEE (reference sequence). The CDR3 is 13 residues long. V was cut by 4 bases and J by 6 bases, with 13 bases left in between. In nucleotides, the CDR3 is TGTGCCAGCAGCCTTACAGGGCACGATGGCTACACCTTC. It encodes CASSLTGHDGYTF.

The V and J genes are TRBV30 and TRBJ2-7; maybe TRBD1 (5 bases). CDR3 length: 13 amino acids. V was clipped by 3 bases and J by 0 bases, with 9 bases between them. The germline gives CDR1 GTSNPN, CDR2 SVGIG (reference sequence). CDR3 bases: TGTGCCTGGAGCCCAGGGCCCTCCTACGAGCAGTACTTC. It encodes CAWSPGPSYEQYF.

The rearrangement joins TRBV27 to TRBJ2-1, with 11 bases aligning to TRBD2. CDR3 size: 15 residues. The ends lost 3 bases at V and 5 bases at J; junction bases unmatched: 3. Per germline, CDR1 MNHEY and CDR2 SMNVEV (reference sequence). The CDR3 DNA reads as TGTGCCAGCAGTTTCGGTAGCGGGAGGGACAATGAGCAGTTCTTC. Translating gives CASSFGSGRDNEQFF.

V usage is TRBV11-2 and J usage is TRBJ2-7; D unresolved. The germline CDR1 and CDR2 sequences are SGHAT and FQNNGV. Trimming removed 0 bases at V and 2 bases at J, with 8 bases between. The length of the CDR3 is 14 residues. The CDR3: CASSLDSDPYEQYF. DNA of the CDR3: TGTGCCAGCAGCTTAGATTCAGACCCCTACGAGCAGTACTTC.

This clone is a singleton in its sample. The chain's CDR3 is CASSSGGLAGAYNEQFF. The CDR3 DNA reads TGTGCCAGCAGCTCGGGAGGTTTAGCGGGAGCCTACAATGAGCAGTTCTTC. The chain is built from TRBV7-9 and TRBJ2-1; 9 nucleotides align to TRBD2. CDR1 is SEHNR, CDR2 FQNEAQ, per germline (reference sequence). The CDR3 has 17 residues. V shed 4 bases and J 2 bases; nucleotides not matched to a gene: 9.